This TCR beta chain emerged from a study of blood T cells in healthy people across ages. The CDR3 contains 14 residues. The V gene end was trimmed by 5 bases and the J gene end by 4 bases; junction bases not matched to a gene: 6. CDR1 and CDR2 (germline): DFQATT, SNEGSKA (reference sequence). Using a J-beta primer mix together with a sample-barcoded 5' primer, a second PCR was run for roughly 7 to 11 cycles. CDR3-containing paired-end reads numbered at least 2.5 million in each sample. TCRdb analysed the 5' RACE reads with MiXCR anew, one entry per CDR3 protein. The table shows approximately 810,000 distinct CDR3 sequences, with 25% to 30% occurring only once. Donors gave 9 to 10 milliliters of peripheral blood apiece. General observations from the study: As age increased, TCR beta diversity per million T cells fell in a roughly linear fashion.

This clonotype has ten or more counts. Its antigen is not known. This chain links TRBV20-1 with TRBJ1-2; 11 bases map to TRBD1. Sequences were obtained from blood. This TCR was sampled from a woman aged 80 or over in good health. CDR3 coding DNA: TGCAGTGCTTTGGACAGGGGGCAAGGCTATGGCTACACCTTC. This translates into CSALDRGQGYGYTF.